This T cell receptor (beta chain) was profiled in a study of blood T cell repertoires in COVID-19. The overall study: Spain, Italy and the United States supplied samples that represented acute and convalescent COVID-19. In each case, the material was cDNA or gDNA derived from T cells, B-cell-depleted T cells, or PBMCs.

On this clone itself: This CDR3 is also generated by other DNA sequences in the sample.

In the study's own analysis: The assay estimated nucleated cells by amplifying reference gene primers. The method was immunoSEQ multiplex PCR; TCRdb's version includes in-frame clones alone and lacks a portion of them. D and trimming come from the DNA, and the V and J calls and clone size come from that table. This sample has some 170,000 clones, with more than 80% found just once. The sample taken for sequencing was peripheral blood. This sequence was found in a woman aged 35 to 49 with COVID-19, enrolled during active disease.

The CDR3 here is CASSLGLAGTYEQYF. The CDR3 nucleotides read TGCGCCAGCAGCTTGGGTCTAGCGGGAACCTACGAGCAGTACTTC. J is TRBJ2-7 and V is TRBV5-1; 9 bases fit TRBD2. The CDR3 totals 15 residues. CDR1 and CDR2 from the germline V gene are SGHRS and YFSETQ. With V trimmed by 0 bases and J by 2 bases, 3 bases remained unmatched. Using reference TRBV5-1 and TRBJ2-7 for the parts outside the CDR3, the full variable domain is KAGVTQTPRYLIKTRGQQVTLSCSPISGHRSVSWYQQTPGQGLQFLFEYFSETQRNKGNFPGRFSGRQFSNSRSEMNVSTLELGDSALYLCASSLGLAGTYEQYFGPGTRLTVT.